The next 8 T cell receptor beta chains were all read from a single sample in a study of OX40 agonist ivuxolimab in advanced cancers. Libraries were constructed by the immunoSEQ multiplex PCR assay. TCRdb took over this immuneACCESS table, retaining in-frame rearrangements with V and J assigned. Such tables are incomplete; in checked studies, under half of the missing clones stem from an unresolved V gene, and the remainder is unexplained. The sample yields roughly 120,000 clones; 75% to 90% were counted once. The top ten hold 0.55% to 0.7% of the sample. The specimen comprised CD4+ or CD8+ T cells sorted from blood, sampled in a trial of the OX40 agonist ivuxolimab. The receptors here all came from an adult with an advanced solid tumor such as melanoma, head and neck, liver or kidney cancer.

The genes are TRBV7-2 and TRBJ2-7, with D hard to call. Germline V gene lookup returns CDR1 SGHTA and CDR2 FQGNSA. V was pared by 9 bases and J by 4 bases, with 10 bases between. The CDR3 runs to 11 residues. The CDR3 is CASATVYEQYF. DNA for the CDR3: TGTGCCAGTGCTACTGTATACGAGCAGTACTTC.

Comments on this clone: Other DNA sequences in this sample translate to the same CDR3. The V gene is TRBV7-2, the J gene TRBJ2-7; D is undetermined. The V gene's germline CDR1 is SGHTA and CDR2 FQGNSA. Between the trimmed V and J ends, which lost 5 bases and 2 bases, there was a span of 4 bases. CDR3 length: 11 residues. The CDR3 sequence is CASSLTYEQYF. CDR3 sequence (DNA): TGTGCCAGCAGCCTCACCTACGAGCAGTACTTC.

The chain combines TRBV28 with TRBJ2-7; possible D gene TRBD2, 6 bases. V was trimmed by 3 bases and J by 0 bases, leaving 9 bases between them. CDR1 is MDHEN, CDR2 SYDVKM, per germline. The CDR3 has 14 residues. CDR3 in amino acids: CASSFGGSSYEQYF. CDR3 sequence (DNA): TGTGCCAGCAGTTTCGGAGGGAGCTCCTACGAGCAGTACTTC.

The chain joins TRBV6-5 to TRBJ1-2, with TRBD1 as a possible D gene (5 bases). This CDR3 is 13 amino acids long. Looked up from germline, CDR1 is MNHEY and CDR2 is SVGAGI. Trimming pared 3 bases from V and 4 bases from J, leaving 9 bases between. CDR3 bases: TGTGCCAGCAGTTATTTGGGGGGCTATGGCTACACCTTC. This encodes CASSYLGGYGYTF.

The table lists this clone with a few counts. The chain's CDR3 is CARRGARTEAFF. The CDR3 nucleotides are TGTGCCAGGCGGGGGGCCCGCACTGAAGCTTTCTTT. This sequence joins TRBV2 and TRBJ1-1; D is possibly TRBD1 (6 bases). The V gene lost 9 bases and the J gene lost 4 bases, with 12 bases spanning the gap. CDR1 and CDR2 (germline): SNHLY, FYNNEI. There are 12 residues in the CDR3.

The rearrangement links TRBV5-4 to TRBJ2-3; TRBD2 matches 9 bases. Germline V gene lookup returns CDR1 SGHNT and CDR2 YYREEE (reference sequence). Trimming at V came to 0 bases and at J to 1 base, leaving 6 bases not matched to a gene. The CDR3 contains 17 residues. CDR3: CASSLGRGGQGTDTQYF. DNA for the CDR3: TGTGCCAGCAGCTTGGGGCGGGGGGGCCAGGGCACAGATACGCAGTATTTT. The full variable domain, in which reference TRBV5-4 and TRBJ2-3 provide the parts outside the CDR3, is ETGVTQSPTHLIKTRGQQVTLRCSSQSGHNTVSWYQQALGQGPQFIFQYYREEENGRGNFPPRFSGLQFPNYSSELNVNALELDDSALYLCASSLGRGGQGTDTQYFGPGTRLTVL.

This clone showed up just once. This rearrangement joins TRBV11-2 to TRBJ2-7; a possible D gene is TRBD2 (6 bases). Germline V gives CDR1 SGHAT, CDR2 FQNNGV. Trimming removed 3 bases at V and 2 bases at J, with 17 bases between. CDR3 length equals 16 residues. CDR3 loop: CASSFLRRARTYEQYF. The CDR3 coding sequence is TGTGCCAGCAGCTTTTTGCGGAGGGCGAGAACCTACGAGCAGTACTTC.

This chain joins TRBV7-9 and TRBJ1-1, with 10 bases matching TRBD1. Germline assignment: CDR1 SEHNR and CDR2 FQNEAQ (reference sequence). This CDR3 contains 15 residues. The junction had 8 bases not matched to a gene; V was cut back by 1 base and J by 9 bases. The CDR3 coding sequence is TGTGCCAGCAGCTTAGATGGAGACAGGGGGCGCAAAGCTTTCTTT. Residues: CASSLDGDRGRKAFF.